This T cell receptor beta chain was recovered during a study of T cells in Graves' hyperthyroidism and ophthalmopathy. Regarding this clonotype: Its antigen is unidentified.

Unmatched junction bases numbered 2, after V lost 5 bases and J lost 6 bases. There are 13 residues in the CDR3. The germline V gene encodes CDR1 SGHTA and CDR2 FQGNSA. The study's findings and limits: Blood also showed most of the thyroid clonotypes that were expanded above 0.001. Ophthalmopathy was told apart from stable hyperthyroidism by a 13 V-J model. For ophthalmopathy, model prediction preceded onset by a median 6.5 months.

Based on clinical symptoms, serum thyroxine and TRAb, thyroid ultrasound and orbital computed tomography, diagnoses were reached. The source material, RNA transcripts, was used to amplify TCR beta CDR3 regions. A first-round RT-PCR of the TCR CDR3 used the HTBI primer set. TCRdb reanalysed the multiplex PCR reads using MiXCR and keeps one entry per CDR3 protein. The data show roughly 500,000 distinct CDR3 sequences, with about 45% seen just once and around two fifths held by the top ten. The V and J genes are TRBV7-2 and TRBJ1-4; 8 positions match TRBD1. The specimen sequenced was peripheral blood or thyroid tissue (not recorded which). The clonotype comes from an adult woman with Graves' disease, either hyperthyroidism or ophthalmopathy (not recorded which). The CDR3 here is CASSTQGDEKLFF. The DNA for the CDR3 is TGTGCCAGCAGCACACAGGGGGATGAAAAACTGTTTTTT.